Listed here are 27 T cell receptor beta chains from one sample, sequenced in a study of T cell changes during pregnancy in multiple sclerosis. The data were produced by immunoSEQ multiplex PCR, yet TCRdb's version contains in-frame clones alone and is incomplete. The sample records about 92,000 clones, around 90% being singletons. The sequenced sample was peripheral blood, obtained in the first trimester of pregnancy. The receptors come from a female donor with multiple sclerosis, enrolled in a pregnancy study.

The V and J genes are TRBV5-5 and TRBJ2-3; 9 bases match TRBD1. V shed 4 bases, J shed 6 bases, and the junction held 6 bases outside the gene matches. The germline CDR1 and CDR2 sequences are SGHKS and YYEKEE (reference sequence). This CDR3 has 14 amino acids. CDR3 in amino acids: CASSLGQGRDTQYF. Written as DNA, the CDR3 is TGTGCCAGCAGCCTGGGACAGGGAAGGGATACGCAGTATTTT.

The chain joins TRBV5-1 to TRBJ1-2, with 9 bases that match TRBD1. The CDR3 has 15 residues. Germline assignment: CDR1 SGHRS and CDR2 YFSETQ. The J segment lost 5 bases and the V segment lost 4 bases, leaving 9 bases of the junction unmatched. CDR3 loop: CASSLWTGAAYGYTF. The DNA of the CDR3 is TGCGCCAGCAGCCTATGGACAGGGGCGGCGTATGGCTACACCTTC.

The chain couples TRBV28 to TRBJ2-1, with D possibly being TRBD2 (5 bases). The CDR3 is 13 residues long. Germline CDR1 MDHEN, CDR2 SYDVKM. Trimming removed 7 bases at V and 5 bases at J, with 12 bases between. DNA of the CDR3: TGTGCCAGCATCGATAGCGCCAACAATGAGCAGTTCTTC. Amino acids: CASIDSANNEQFF.

The chain is built from TRBV6-1 and TRBJ2-3, with 10 bases fitting TRBD2. Germline V gene lookup returns CDR1 MNHNS and CDR2 SASEGT. This CDR3 is 16 amino acids long. Germline trimming cut 1 base from V and 3 bases from J; bases unmatched to any gene: 4. The CDR3: CASSEGSSGRTDTQYF. The CDR3 DNA reads as TGTGCCAGCAGTGAAGGGTCTAGCGGGAGAACAGATACGCAGTATTTT.

This clone is a singleton in its sample. The chain couples TRBV28 to TRBJ1-2; 8 nucleotides agree with TRBD1. Germline loops: CDR1 MDHEN, CDR2 SYDVKM. The CDR3 is 15 amino acids. Losses at the gene ends were 3 bases for V and 4 bases for J; bases not matched to a gene: 7. The CDR3 DNA sequence: TGTGCCAGCAGTTTGCCCCCAGGGGGCGCCTATGGCTACACCTTC. Translation: CASSLPPGGAYGYTF.

CDR3 bases: TGTGCCAGCAGCTTAGGCTCAGCGGGACAAGAGACCCAGTACTTC. Amino acids: CASSLGSAGQETQYF. The chain has TRBV7-9 and TRBJ2-5, with 7 bases aligning to TRBD2. Looked up from germline, CDR1 is SEHNR and CDR2 is FQNEAQ (reference sequence). V was clipped by 1 base and J by 2 bases; unmatched bases: 4. This CDR3 is built from 15 residues.

The chain couples TRBV14 to TRBJ1-1, with TRBD1 matching over 7 bases. Germline V gives CDR1 SGHDN, CDR2 FVKESK. The trim removed 4 bases at V and 4 bases at J, leaving 6 bases unmatched. This CDR3 spans 14 amino acids. The CDR3 DNA follows: TGTGCCAGCAGCCCAAGACAGGGCACCACTGAAGCTTTCTTT. This encodes CASSPRQGTTEAFF.

The J gene is TRBJ1-4, the V gene TRBV7-8, with 7 nucleotides matching TRBD1. With 5 bases clipped from V and 13 bases from J, the junction kept 13 bases outside the gene matches. The CDR3 length is 14 residues. Germline lookup yields CDR1 SGHVS and CDR2 FQNEAQ. The CDR3 region has the DNA TGTGCCAGCAGCCTTGGGACAGTTAAAGGAAGACTGTTTTTT. Its protein product is CASSLGTVKGRLFF.

This chain joins TRBV27 and TRBJ1-1; TRBD1 is a possible D gene (6 bases). V gave up 4 bases and J gave up 2 bases, with 20 bases separating them. The CDR3 extends over 17 amino acids. Germline assignment: CDR1 MNHEY and CDR2 SMNVEV (reference sequence). The CDR3 DNA reads TGTGCCAGCAGTTCCCGAGTCGATTCAGGGGTTAACACTGAAGCTTTCTTT. It specifies CASSSRVDSGVNTEAFF.

V and J are TRBV4-1 and TRBJ2-3, with 11 bases matching TRBD2. This CDR3 has 18 residues. V lost 2 bases, J lost 2 bases, and 9 bases stayed unmatched. Germline CDR1 and CDR2: MGHRA and YSYEKL. Here the CDR3 DNA reads TGCGCCAGCAGCCAACCTCCGGGACTAGCGGCCCACACAGATACGCAGTATTTT. Translated: CASSQPPGLAAHTDTQYF.

CDR3 sequence reads: CATLGGEGYTF. CDR3 bases: TGTGCCACCCTCGGCGGGGAGGGCTACACCTTC. The rearrangement links TRBV2 to TRBJ1-2; D is unclear. The V gene's germline CDR1 is SNHLY and CDR2 FYNNEI. CDR3 length: 11 residues. V lost 10 bases to trimming and J lost 8 bases, with 14 bases between them.

This chain connects TRBV5-1 to TRBJ1-5; a weak D match, TRBD1 (5 bases). The CDR3 is made up of 13 amino acids. Germline lookup yields CDR1 SGHRS and CDR2 YFSETQ. The ends were cut back, 3 bases at V and 6 bases at J, with 10 bases in the middle. CDR3 coding DNA: TGCGCCAGCAGCTGGGGGGGAGGTCAGCCCCAGCATTTT. This codes for CASSWGGGQPQHF.

This clone has just one count. The chain carries TRBV6-4 and TRBJ2-1, with TRBD2 identical over 9 bases. The V and J ends lost 4 bases and 10 bases, in that order; junction bases with no gene match: 8. In germline, CDR1 is MRHNA, CDR2 SNTAGT. The CDR3 sequence is 14 residues long. CDR3 region: CASSVVWREGEQFF. The CDR3 DNA reads as TGTGCCAGCAGTGTGGTATGGCGGGAGGGAGAGCAGTTCTTC.

This sequence joins TRBV5-1 and TRBJ2-7; D might be TRBD1 (6 bases). This CDR3 region has 12 residues. V was pared by 5 bases and J by 5 bases, with 11 bases between. CDR1 and CDR2 (germline): SGHRS, YFSETQ. The CDR3 region is CASRLQGNEQYF. In DNA form, the CDR3 reads TGCGCCAGCAGGCTACAGGGTAACGAGCAGTACTTC.

This clone was detected once. This chain links TRBV7-8 with TRBJ1-5; 7 bases agree with TRBD1. The germline gives CDR1 SGHVS, CDR2 FQNEAQ. The V and J ends lost 5 bases and 2 bases, in that order; junction bases with no gene match: 9. CDR3 length: 16 residues. The CDR3 reads CASSQERGLGNQPQHF. In DNA, the CDR3 is TGTGCCAGCAGCCAAGAAAGGGGGCTAGGCAATCAGCCCCAGCATTTT.

This clone has only one observation. The chain carries TRBV7-9 and TRBJ2-1, with 10 bases identical to TRBD1. The CDR3 consists of 15 residues. From germline, CDR1 is SEHNR and CDR2 FQNEAQ (reference sequence). V lost 1 base, J lost 5 bases, and 2 bases stayed unmatched. Here the CDR3 reads CASSLGQGADNEQFF. CDR3 sequence (DNA): TGTGCCAGCAGCTTAGGACAGGGGGCGGACAATGAGCAGTTCTTC.

V gene TRBV11-2 combines with J gene TRBJ2-7; possibly TRBD2 for D (6 bases). CDR1 is SGHAT and CDR2 is FQNNGV in the germline V gene. The CDR3 has 13 amino acids. V was trimmed by 1 base and J by 5 bases, leaving 9 bases between them. The CDR3 protein is CASSLGGVDEQYF. In DNA form, the CDR3 reads TGTGCCAGCAGCTTAGGGGGGGTCGACGAGCAGTACTTC.

The J gene is TRBJ2-1, the V gene TRBV2; 10 bases match TRBD2. CDR1 is SNHLY and CDR2 is FYNNEI in the germline V gene. The CDR3 has 16 amino acids. Trimming removed 10 bases from V and 7 bases from J; junction bases left unmatched: 16. CDR3 in amino acids: CATLRTTSGKRNEQFF. CDR3 bases: TGTGCCACCCTTCGGACCACTAGCGGGAAGAGAAATGAGCAGTTCTTC.

The chain recombines TRBV5-4 with TRBJ2-1; 10 nucleotides agree with TRBD2. Germline values: CDR1 SGHNT, CDR2 YYREEE (reference sequence). The CDR3 has 16 residues. Unmatched junction bases numbered 11, after V lost 4 bases and J lost 7 bases. CDR3 region: CASSPISGRVGNEQFF. The CDR3 region has the DNA TGTGCCAGCAGCCCCATCAGCGGGAGGGTGGGGAATGAGCAGTTCTTC.

The chain links TRBV28 to TRBJ1-1; TRBD1 matches at 10 bases. Unmatched junction bases numbered 9, after V lost 5 bases and J lost 3 bases. CDR1 and CDR2 from the germline V gene are MDHEN and SYDVKM. This CDR3 has 16 amino acids. This CDR3 reads CASSTISGTGDTEAFF. CDR3 sequence (DNA): TGTGCCAGCAGTACCATCTCCGGGACAGGGGACACTGAAGCTTTCTTT. Complete variable domain (other parts from reference TRBV28 and TRBJ1-1): DVKVTQSSRYLVKRTGEKVFLECVQDMDHENMFWYRQDPGLGLRLIYFSYDVKMKEKGDIPEGYSVSREKKERFSLILESASTNQTSMYLCASSTISGTGDTEAFFGQGTRLTVV.

This clone was seen just once. The genes are TRBV4-2 and TRBJ2-7; TRBD1 agrees at 7 bases. With V trimmed by 0 bases and J by 2 bases, 4 bases remained unmatched. Germline V CDR1 and CDR2: LGHNA, YNFKEQ. This CDR3 region has 15 residues. The CDR3 loop reads CASSQEQGKTYEQYF. The CDR3 DNA follows: TGTGCCAGCAGCCAAGAACAGGGGAAGACCTACGAGCAGTACTTC.

Remarks on this clone: Lacking the conserved final phenylalanine or tryptophan, this CDR3 likely reflects a read error. No DNA is shown, since the ends of the CDR3 on it are uncertain; the CDR3 is the one TCRdb lists. The chain employs TRBV6-6 and TRBJ1-4. The CDR3 totals 13 residues, both ends included. Looked up from germline, CDR1 is MNHNY and CDR2 is SVGAGI (reference sequence). The CDR3 region is CASSSPIGSSSGL.

J is TRBJ1-2 and V is TRBV28; 10 positions match TRBD1. Germline values: CDR1 MDHEN, CDR2 SYDVKM. This CDR3 spans 15 amino acids. V lost 8 bases and J lost 7; bases outside the gene matches: 13. The CDR3 nucleotides read TGTGCCAGCGGAGTCGAAGTAGGGACAGGGGCTGGCTACACCTTC. Amino acids: CASGVEVGTGAGYTF.

The chain uses TRBV7-2 and TRBJ2-1; D is perhaps TRBD2 (5 bases). Germline V CDR1 and CDR2: SGHTA, FQGNSA. The germline V and J ends were trimmed by 5 bases and 1 base, with 15 bases remaining between them. There are 16 residues in the CDR3. CDR3 loop: CASSASPGRSYNEQFF. In DNA, the CDR3 is TGTGCCAGCAGCGCGAGCCCGGGAAGGTCCTACAATGAGCAGTTCTTC.

The rearrangement links TRBV27 to TRBJ2-1, with D possibly TRBD1 on 6 matching bases. The V gene's germline CDR1 is MNHEY and CDR2 SMNVEV (reference sequence). V was shortened by 5 bases and J by 0 bases, with 11 bases between the two germline ends. The CDR3 loop spans 15 amino acids. The CDR3 coding sequence is TGTGCCAGCAGTGCAACAGGGAGCTCCTACAATGAGCAGTTCTTC. Translated: CASSATGSSYNEQFF.

This chain connects TRBV27 to TRBJ2-7; D remains unclear. Trimming took 3 bases from V and 3 from J, leaving 9 bases between them. This CDR3 is 13 amino acids long. In germline, CDR1 is MNHEY, CDR2 SMNVEV (reference sequence). The CDR3 region has the DNA TGTGCCAGCAGTTTGTCAGGCCACTACGAGCAGTACTTC. Its protein is CASSLSGHYEQYF.

This chain links TRBV27 with TRBJ2-7; tentative D call: TRBD2 (6 bases). The CDR3 is 18 amino acids. The germline gives CDR1 MNHEY, CDR2 SMNVEV (reference sequence). Trimming removed 2 bases at V and 0 bases at J, with 20 bases between. The CDR3 DNA is TGTGCCAGCAGTTTAACTGGGGCGGGACTTAGTGGCTCCTACGAGCAGTACTTC. It is translated as CASSLTGAGLSGSYEQYF.